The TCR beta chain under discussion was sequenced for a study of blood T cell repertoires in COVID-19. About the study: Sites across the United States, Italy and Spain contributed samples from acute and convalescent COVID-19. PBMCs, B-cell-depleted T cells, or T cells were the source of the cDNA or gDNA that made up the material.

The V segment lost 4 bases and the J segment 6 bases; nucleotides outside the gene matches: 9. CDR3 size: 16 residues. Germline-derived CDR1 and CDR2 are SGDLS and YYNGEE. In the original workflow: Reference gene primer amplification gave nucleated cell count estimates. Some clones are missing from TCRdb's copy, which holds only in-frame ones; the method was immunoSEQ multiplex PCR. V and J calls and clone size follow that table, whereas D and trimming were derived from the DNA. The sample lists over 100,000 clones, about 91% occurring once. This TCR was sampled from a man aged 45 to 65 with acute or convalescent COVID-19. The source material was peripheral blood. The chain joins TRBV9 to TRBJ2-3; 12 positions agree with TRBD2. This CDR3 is CASSRLAGGRGDTQYF. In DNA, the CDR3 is TGTGCCAGCAGCCGTCTAGCGGGAGGGAGGGGGGATACGCAGTATTTT.